This T cell receptor (beta chain) emerged from a study of blood T cell repertoires in COVID-19. Overall study: Acute-phase and convalescent COVID-19 samples originated in the United States, Italy and Spain.

Generated by immunoSEQ multiplex PCR, the TCRdb table keeps only in-frame clones and is missing some. This table has 87,000 or so clones, around 87% appearing once. This TCR came from a middle-aged man with acute or convalescent COVID-19. What was sequenced was peripheral blood.

CDR3 nucleotide sequence: TGCGCCAGCAGCCAAGAGCCCGTGGCAGGCTATGGCTACACCTTC. Residues: CASSQEPVAGYGYTF. The chain joins TRBV4-1 to TRBJ1-2; D is undetermined. The germline gives CDR1 MGHRA, CDR2 YSYEKL. The V end was cut by 0 bases, the J end by 4 bases, with 12 bases between. This CDR3 has 15 residues.